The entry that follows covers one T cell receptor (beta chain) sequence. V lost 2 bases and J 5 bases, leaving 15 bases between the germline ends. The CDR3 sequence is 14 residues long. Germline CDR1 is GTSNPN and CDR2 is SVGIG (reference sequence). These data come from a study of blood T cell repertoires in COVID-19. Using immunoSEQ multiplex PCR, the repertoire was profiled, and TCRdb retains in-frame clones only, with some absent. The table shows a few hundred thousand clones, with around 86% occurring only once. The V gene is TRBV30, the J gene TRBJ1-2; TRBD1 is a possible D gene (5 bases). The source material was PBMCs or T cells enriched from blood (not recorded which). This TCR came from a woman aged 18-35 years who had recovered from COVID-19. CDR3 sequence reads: CAWSLSTAQYGYTF. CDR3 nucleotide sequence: TGTGCCTGGAGTTTATCGACAGCCCAATATGGCTACACCTTC.